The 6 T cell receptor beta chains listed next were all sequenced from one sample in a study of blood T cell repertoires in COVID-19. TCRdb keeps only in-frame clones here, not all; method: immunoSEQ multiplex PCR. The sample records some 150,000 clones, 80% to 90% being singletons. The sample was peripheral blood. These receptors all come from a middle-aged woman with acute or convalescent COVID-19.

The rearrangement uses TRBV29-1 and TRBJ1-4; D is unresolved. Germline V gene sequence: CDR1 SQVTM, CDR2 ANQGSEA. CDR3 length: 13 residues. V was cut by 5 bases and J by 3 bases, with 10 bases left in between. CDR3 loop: CSVRTDPNEKLFF. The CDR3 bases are TGCAGCGTTCGAACAGACCCTAATGAAAAACTGTTTTTT.

Here the CDR3 DNA reads TGTGCCAGCAGTGAATGGAGGGGCACTGAAGCTTTCTTT. As protein: CASSEWRGTEAFF. The chain has TRBV6-1 and TRBJ1-1, with a weak D call TRBD1 (5 bases). Trimming shortened V by 2 bases and J by 4 bases, and 8 bases separated the two germline ends. The CDR3 totals 13 residues. Germline CDR1 is MNHNS and CDR2 is SASEGT.

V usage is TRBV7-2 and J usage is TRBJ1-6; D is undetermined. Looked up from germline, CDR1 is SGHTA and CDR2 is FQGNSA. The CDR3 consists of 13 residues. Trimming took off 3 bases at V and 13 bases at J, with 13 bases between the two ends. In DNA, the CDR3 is TGTGCCAGCAGCTTTGTGGGCGCCGTGCCCCTCCACTTT. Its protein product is CASSFVGAVPLHF.

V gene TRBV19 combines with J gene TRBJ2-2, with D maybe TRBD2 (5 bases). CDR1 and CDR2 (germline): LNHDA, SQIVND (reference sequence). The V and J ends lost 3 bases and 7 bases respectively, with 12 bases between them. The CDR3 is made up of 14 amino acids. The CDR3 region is CASSMREKSGELFF. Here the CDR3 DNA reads TGTGCCAGTAGTATGAGGGAGAAGAGCGGGGAGCTGTTTTTT.

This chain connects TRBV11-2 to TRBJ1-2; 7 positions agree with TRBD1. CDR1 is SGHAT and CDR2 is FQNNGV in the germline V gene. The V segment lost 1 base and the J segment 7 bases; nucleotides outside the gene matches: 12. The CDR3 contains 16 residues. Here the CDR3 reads CASSLVEDRTRGGYTF. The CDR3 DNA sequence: TGTGCCAGCAGCTTAGTGGAGGACAGGACGCGAGGTGGCTACACCTTC.

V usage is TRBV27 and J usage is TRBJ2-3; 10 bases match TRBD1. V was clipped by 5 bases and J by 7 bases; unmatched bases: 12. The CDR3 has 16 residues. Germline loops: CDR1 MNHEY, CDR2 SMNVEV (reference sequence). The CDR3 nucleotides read TGTGCCAGCAGTCCTCTCCTAGGGACAGGGGTATATACGCAGTATTTT. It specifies CASSPLLGTGVYTQYF.